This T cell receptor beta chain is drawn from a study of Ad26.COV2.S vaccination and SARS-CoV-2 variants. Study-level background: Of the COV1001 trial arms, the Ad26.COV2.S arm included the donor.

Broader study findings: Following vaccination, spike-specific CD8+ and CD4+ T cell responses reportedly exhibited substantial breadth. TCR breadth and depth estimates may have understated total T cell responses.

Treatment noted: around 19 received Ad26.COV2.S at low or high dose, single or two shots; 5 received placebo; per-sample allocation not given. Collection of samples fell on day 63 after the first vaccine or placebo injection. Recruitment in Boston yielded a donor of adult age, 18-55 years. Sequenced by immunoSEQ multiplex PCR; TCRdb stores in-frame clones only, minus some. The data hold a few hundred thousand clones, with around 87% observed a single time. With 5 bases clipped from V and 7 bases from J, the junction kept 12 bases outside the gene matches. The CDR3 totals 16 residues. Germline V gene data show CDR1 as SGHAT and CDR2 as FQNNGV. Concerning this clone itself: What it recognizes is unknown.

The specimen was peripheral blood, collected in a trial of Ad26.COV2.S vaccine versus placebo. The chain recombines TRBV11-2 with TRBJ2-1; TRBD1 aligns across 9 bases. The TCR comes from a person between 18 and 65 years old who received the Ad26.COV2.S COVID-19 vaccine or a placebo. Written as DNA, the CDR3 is TGTGCCAGCAGCCCTAGGAGGGGACAGGGATTTAATGAGCAGTTCTTC. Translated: CASSPRRGQGFNEQFF. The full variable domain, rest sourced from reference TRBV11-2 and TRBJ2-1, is EAGVAQSPRYKIIEKRQSVAFWCNPISGHATLYWYQQILGQGPKLLIQFQNNGVVDDSQLPKDRFSAERLKGVDSTLKIQPAKLEDSAVYLCASSPRRGQGFNEQFFGPGTRLTVL.